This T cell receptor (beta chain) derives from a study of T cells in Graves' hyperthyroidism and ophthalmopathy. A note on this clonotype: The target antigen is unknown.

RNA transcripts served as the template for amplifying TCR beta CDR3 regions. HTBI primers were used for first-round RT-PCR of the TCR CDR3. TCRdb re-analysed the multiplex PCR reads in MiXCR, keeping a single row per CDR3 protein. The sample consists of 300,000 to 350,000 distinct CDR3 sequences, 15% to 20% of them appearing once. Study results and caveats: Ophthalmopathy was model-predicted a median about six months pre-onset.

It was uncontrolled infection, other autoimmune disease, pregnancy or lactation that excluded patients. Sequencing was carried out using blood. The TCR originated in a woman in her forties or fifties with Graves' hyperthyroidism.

In nucleotides, the CDR3 is TGCAGTGCCTGGGACTACGCTTCGGGGGGTGAGCAGTTCTTC. Its protein product is CSAWDYASGGEQFF. V gene TRBV20-1 combines with J gene TRBJ2-1; 7 bases line up with TRBD2. Trimming at V came to 6 bases and at J to 9 bases, leaving 14 bases not matched to a gene. Looked up from germline, CDR1 is DFQATT and CDR2 is SNEGSKA (reference sequence). The CDR3 runs 14 residues.